This is a list of T cell receptor beta chains from one sample in a study of blood T cell repertoires in COVID-19. The repertoire was sequenced with immunoSEQ multiplex PCR; TCRdb's copy has only in-frame clones and lacks some. The table includes fewer than 150,000 clones, around nine tenths detected once. The sequenced sample was peripheral blood. These receptors all stem from a human donor in a cohort sampled during active COVID-19. CDR3s include the opening cysteine and the closing phenylalanine or tryptophan. A D gene is named only where the DNA matches it firmly. A clone size is listed for some rows: how often the clone was seen (once, few, many), or a class if it is expanded.

clone_size j_call v_call d_call cdr3_length cdr3_aa cdr3_nt
NA TRBJ1-1 TRBV30 NA 15 CAFDGQGSMNTEAFF TGTGCCTTCGATGGCCAGGGATCCATGAACACTGAAGCTTTCTTT
few TRBJ2-5 TRBV2 TRBD2 18 CASSEARTSGGYQETQYF TGTGCCAGCAGTGAAGCGCGAACTAGCGGGGGCTACCAAGAGACCCAGTACTTC
NA TRBJ1-2 TRBV18 NA 15 CASSRQPPKNYGYTF TGTGCCAGCTCACGGCAACCGCCAAAAAACTATGGCTACACCTTC
NA TRBJ2-7 TRBV4-1 TRBD1 15 CASSQGQGLIYEQYF TGCGCCAGCAGCCAGGGACAGGGGCTGATCTACGAGCAGTACTTC
NA TRBJ2-7 TRBV28 NA 13 CASSTLRAYEQYF TGTGCCAGCAGTACCCTCAGGGCCTACGAGCAGTACTTC
NA TRBJ1-1 TRBV4-2 NA 18 CASSQLLGNRDTNTEAFF TGTGCCAGCAGCCAACTCCTGGGCAACCGGGACACAAACACTGAAGCTTTCTTT
NA TRBJ2-5 TRBV28 NA 14 CASSLGGRRETQYF TGTGCCAGCAGTTTGGGGGGGCGCCGGGAGACCCAGTACTTC
few TRBJ2-2 TRBV6-6 TRBD2 16 CASSYGLALLGGELFF TGTGCCAGCAGTTACGGACTAGCTCTATTGGGCGGGGAGCTGTTTTTT
NA TRBJ2-7 TRBV11-2 TRBD1 16 CASTLGGSTGVYEQYF TGTGCCAGCACTTTAGGGGGATCGACAGGGGTCTACGAGCAGTACTTC
NA TRBJ2-1 TRBV5-6 TRBD2 15 CASSLMGTSMNEQFF TGTGCCAGCAGCTTGATGGGGACTAGCATGAATGAGCAGTTCTTC
NA TRBJ2-1 TRBV28 TRBD1 15 CASSPLGQGDNEQFF TGTGCCAGCAGTCCCCTAGGACAGGGGGACAATGAGCAGTTCTTC
once TRBJ2-7 TRBV11-2 TRBD2 14 CATTPAGAPDEQYF TGTGCCACCACCCCAGCGGGAGCGCCCGACGAGCAGTACTTC
NA TRBJ2-7 TRBV10-3 NA 13 CAIMQGIPYEQYF TGTGCCATCATGCAGGGAATCCCATACGAGCAGTACTTC
NA TRBJ2-2 TRBV10-1 NA 17 CASSDAPRRDIHGELFF TGCGCCAGCAGTGATGCCCCCAGGCGGGATATTCACGGGGAGCTGTTTTTT
NA TRBJ2-1 TRBV7-3 TRBD2 13 CASSLGLADEQFF TGTGCCAGCAGCTTAGGCCTAGCGGACGAGCAGTTCTTC
NA TRBJ2-5 TRBV2 TRBD2 15 CASSRRTSWEETQYF TGTGCCAGCAGTCGTCGGACTAGCTGGGAAGAGACCCAGTACTTC
NA TRBJ2-1 TRBV6-6 TRBD2 11 CASTSGGKQFF TGTGCCAGCACTAGCGGGGGGAAGCAGTTCTTC
few TRBJ1-2 TRBV21-1 NA 16 CASSTRWTGTKGGYTF TGTGCCAGCAGCACCAGGTGGACAGGGACGAAGGGGGGCTACACCTTC
NA TRBJ2-3 TRBV2 TRBD1 16 CASSTRGGTGADTQYF TGTGCCAGCAGTACACGTGGGGGGACAGGGGCAGATACGCAGTATTTT
NA TRBJ1-1 TRBV29-1 NA 15 CSVDVQPTPYTEAFF TGCAGCGTTGACGTGCAGCCGACACCGTACACTGAAGCTTTCTTT
NA TRBJ2-7 TRBV6-2/TRBV6-3 NA 13 CASSSPGSYEQYF TGTGCCAGCAGTTCCCCCGGGTCCTACGAGCAGTACTTC
NA TRBJ2-3 TRBV9 TRBD2 15 CASSVGPSGSNTQYF TGTGCCAGCAGCGTAGGCCCTAGCGGGAGTAATACGCAGTATTTT
NA TRBJ2-7 TRBV5-1 TRBD2 12 CASSGGDYEQYF TGCGCCAGCAGCGGGGGGGACTACGAGCAGTACTTC
NA TRBJ1-1 TRBV12-3/TRBV12-4 NA 13 CASSFRQIGEAFF TGTGCCAGCAGTTTCAGGCAAATTGGCGAGGCTTTCTTT
many TRBJ2-7 TRBV19 TRBD1 15 CASSLLGTGAYEQYF TGTGCCAGTAGTCTCCTTGGGACAGGGGCCTACGAGCAGTACTTC
NA TRBJ1-4 TRBV18 NA 13 CASSPGQNEKLFF TGTGCCAGCTCACCGGGCCAAAATGAAAAACTGTTTTTT
NA TRBJ1-2 TRBV19 NA 14 CASEQTANNYGYTF TGTGCCAGTGAACAGACGGCAAATAACTATGGCTACACCTTC
NA TRBJ2-3 TRBV28 TRBD2 18 CASSPRTSGGLNTDTQYF TGTGCCAGCAGTCCGCGGACTAGCGGGGGCCTAAACACAGATACGCAGTATTTT
NA TRBJ2-5 TRBV5-6 TRBD2 15 CASSLGLAGGAAQYF TGTGCCAGCAGCCTCGGACTAGCGGGGGGGGCGGCCCAGTACTTC
NA TRBJ1-1 TRBV19 TRBD1 16 CASSLGRDRDLAEAFF TGTGCCAGTAGTTTAGGCCGGGACAGAGATCTTGCTGAAGCTTTCTTT
NA TRBJ1-6 TRBV7-3 TRBD1 15 CASSAGQGRNSPLHF TGTGCCAGCAGCGCGGGACAGGGGAGAAATTCACCCCTCCACTTT